What follows is one TCR beta chain and its context. Its target is unknown. Cultured CD4+ T-cell DNA underwent Oncomine TCR Beta short-read sequencing. TCRdb itself ran the PCR reads through MiXCR, one entry per CDR3 protein. The top ten hold around 12% of the sample, which has around 22,000 distinct CDR3 sequences, approximately 32% seen once. Regarding treatment: approximately 10-day PBMC culture with coronavirus spike peptide pools or control peptides (ViraFEST assay). Per germline, CDR1 MGHRA and CDR2 YSYEKL. The CDR3 totals 16 residues. With 0 bases removed from V and 0 bases from J, the gap between germline ends came to 9 bases. The data are from a study of vaccination and CD4 T cells after COVID-19.

This chain uses TRBV4-1 with TRBJ1-3, with D unresolved. Sequencing used cultured CD4+ T cells from blood. The origin of this receptor is a human donor with COVID-19. CDR3 region: CASSQDGYPSGNTIYF. For the CDR3, the DNA is TGCGCCAGCAGCCAAGACGGGTATCCCTCTGGAAACACCATATATTTT.